The 2 T cell receptor beta chains below all came from one sample that was sequenced in a study of graft-versus-host responses after intestinal transplantation (dated by TCRdb to the early 2020s). Library construction relied on the immunoSEQ multiplex PCR assay. The source is immuneACCESS, and TCRdb retained only in-frame sequences with V and J called. Part of the clones is not carried over; for the studies checked, unresolved V genes explain less than half of this, and the remainder is unexplained. Counted in this sample were approximately 20,000 clones; 86% of them appeared once. The ten largest clones add up to around 49% of the sample. The sequences come from bone marrow, collected about 130 days after transplant. Every receptor here comes from a human patient who received an intestinal transplant, so some T cells may come from the graft donor.

The rearrangement uses TRBV5-6 and TRBJ2-5, with TRBD2 as a possible D gene (5 bases). The CDR3 spans 14 residues. V gave up 1 base and J gave up 3 bases, with 10 bases separating them. Per the germline V gene, CDR1 is SGHDT and CDR2 is YYEEEE. CDR3 in amino acids: CASSLFVGEETQYF. The CDR3 bases are TGTGCCAGCAGCTTGTTTGTCGGGGAAGAGACCCAGTACTTC.

The rearrangement uses TRBV7-9 and TRBJ2-7, with 8 bases identical to TRBD2. Trimming removed 1 base from V and 0 bases from J; junction bases left unmatched: 2. The CDR3 is 15 residues long. Germline lookup yields CDR1 SEHNR and CDR2 FQNEAQ (reference sequence). For the CDR3, the DNA is TGTGCCAGCAGCTTAGTTCGGGGGGGCTCCTACGAGCAGTACTTC. Translation gives CASSLVRGGSYEQYF.